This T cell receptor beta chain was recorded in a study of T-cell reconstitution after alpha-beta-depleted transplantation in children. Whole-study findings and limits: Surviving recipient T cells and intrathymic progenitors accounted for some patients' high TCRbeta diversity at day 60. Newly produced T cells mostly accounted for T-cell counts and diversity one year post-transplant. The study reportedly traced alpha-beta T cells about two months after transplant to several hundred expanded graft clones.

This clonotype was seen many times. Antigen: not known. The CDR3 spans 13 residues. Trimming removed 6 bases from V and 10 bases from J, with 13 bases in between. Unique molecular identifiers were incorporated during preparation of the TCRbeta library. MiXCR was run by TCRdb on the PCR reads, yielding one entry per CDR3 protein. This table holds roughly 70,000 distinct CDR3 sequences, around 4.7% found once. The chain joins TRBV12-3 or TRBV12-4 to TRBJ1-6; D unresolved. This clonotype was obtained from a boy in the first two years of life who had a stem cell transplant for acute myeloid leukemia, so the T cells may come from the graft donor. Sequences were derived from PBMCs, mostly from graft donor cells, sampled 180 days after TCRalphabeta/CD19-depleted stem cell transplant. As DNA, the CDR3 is TGTGCCAGCAGGGTGGCTACCTCCTCACCCCTCCACTTT. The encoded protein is CASRVATSSPLHF.